The 21 T cell receptor beta chains in this list originate from one sample, sequenced in a study of spatial heterogeneity in lung cancer. General study results and limits: For expanded intratumoral alpha and beta TCRs, counts tracked tumor mutation counts.

TCRdb re-derived calls from the 5' RACE reads in MiXCR, one entry per CDR3 protein. The table shows 4,500 to 6,000 distinct CDR3 sequences, with 6.5% to 8.5% occurring only once. The antigens of these receptors remain unknown. Stated time point: sample taken at primary tumor resection. The sequenced sample was lung tumor tissue, obtained at surgery. The receptors derive from a female donor with early-stage non-small cell lung cancer.

This clonotype is medium-sized within its sample. The chain employs TRBV5-6 and TRBJ1-1; TRBD1 aligns across 10 bases. Germline V gives CDR1 SGHDT, CDR2 YYEEEE. V lost 3 bases and J lost 5; bases outside the gene matches: 4. CDR3 length equals 14 residues. CDR3 bases: TGTGCCAGCAGCTCCCTGGACAGGGGGACTGAAGCTTTCTTT. Its protein product is CASSSLDRGTEAFF. Full variable domain (outside the CDR3, taken from reference TRBV5-6 and TRBJ1-1): DAGVTQSPTHLIKTRGQQVTLRCSPKSGHDTVSWYQQALGQGPQFIFQYYEEEERQRGNFPDRFSGHQFPNYSSELNVNALLLGDSALYLCASSSLDRGTEAFFGQGTRLTVV.

In this sample, this clonotype is medium-sized. The rearrangement joins TRBV7-3 to TRBJ2-2, with 8 bases aligning to TRBD1. The ends lost 6 bases at V and 6 bases at J; junction bases unmatched: 6. Per the germline V gene, CDR1 is SGHTA and CDR2 is FQGTGA. CDR3 size: 14 residues. The CDR3 DNA follows: TGTGCCAGCAGACAGCCGGGACAGGCCGGGGAGCTGTTTTTT. Its translation: CASRQPGQAGELFF.

This clonotype was detected many times. This chain joins TRBV9 and TRBJ2-7; tentatively, D is TRBD1 (6 bases). Germline V gives CDR1 SGDLS, CDR2 YYNGEE. The CDR3 spans 14 residues. V lost 2 bases and J lost 1, with 10 bases in between. Written as DNA, the CDR3 is TGTGCCAGCAGCGTGGCAGGGGCTTCCTACGAGCAGTACTTC. It codes for CASSVAGASYEQYF.

This clonotype is labeled as medium-sized. This chain connects TRBV27 to TRBJ2-2, with D perhaps assigned TRBD1 or TRBD2 (5 bases each). V lost 5 bases, J lost 4 bases, and 14 bases lay in between. Germline CDR1 is MNHEY and CDR2 is SMNVEV (reference sequence). The CDR3 consists of 15 residues. The CDR3 coding sequence is TGTGCCAGCAGTCCCTTGGGGGAGTTCACCGGGGAGCTGTTTTTT. Its protein is CASSPLGEFTGELFF.

In this sample, this clonotype is medium-sized (0.01 to 0.1%). J is TRBJ2-7 and V is TRBV29-1, with 10 nucleotides matching TRBD2. The CDR3 covers 12 residues. Germline V gene data show CDR1 as SQVTM and CDR2 as ANQGSEA. The junction had 2 bases not matched to a gene; V was cut back by 4 bases and J by 5 bases. CDR3 residues: CSVASGGHEQYF. Here the CDR3 DNA reads TGCAGCGTTGCTAGCGGGGGCCACGAGCAGTACTTC.

This clonotype is categorized as medium-sized (0.01 to 0.1%). V usage is TRBV11-2 and J usage is TRBJ1-1; 9 bases match TRBD1. The germline V gene has CDR1 SGHAT and CDR2 FQNNGV. The V gene end was trimmed by 3 bases and the J gene end by 1 base; junction bases not matched to a gene: 3. The CDR3 runs 15 residues. The CDR3 here is CASSFQTGGNTEAFF. The CDR3 DNA reads as TGTGCCAGCAGCTTCCAGACAGGGGGGAACACTGAAGCTTTCTTT. Using reference TRBV11-2 and TRBJ1-1 for the parts outside the CDR3, the full variable domain is EAGVAQSPRYKIIEKRQSVAFWCNPISGHATLYWYQQILGQGPKLLIQFQNNGVVDDSQLPKDRFSAERLKGVDSTLKIQPAKLEDSAVYLCASSFQTGGNTEAFFGQGTRLTVV.

This clonotype was seen at least ten times. This chain connects TRBV10-2 to TRBJ2-1; 10 positions match TRBD2. Germline trimming cut 4 bases from V and 3 bases from J; bases unmatched to any gene: 3. The CDR3 loop spans 15 amino acids. Germline V CDR1 and CDR2: WSHSY, SAAADI. The CDR3 sequence: CASSGSSGSYNEQFF. The CDR3 DNA follows: TGCGCCAGCAGTGGATCTAGCGGGAGCTACAATGAGCAGTTCTTC.

This clonotype is large by share. The chain uses TRBV2 and TRBJ2-7; unclear D gene. Germline assignment: CDR1 SNHLY and CDR2 FYNNEI. This CDR3 has 13 amino acids. V was shortened by 1 base and J by 4 bases, with 8 bases between the two germline ends. The CDR3 loop is CASSEDSSYEQYF. The CDR3 bases are TGTGCCAGCAGTGAAGACTCGAGTTACGAGCAGTACTTC.

This clonotype is large in the sample. The chain carries TRBV20-1 and TRBJ2-2, with a weak D call TRBD2 (6 bases). Trimming cost V 1 base and J 0 bases, with 12 bases left between them. Looked up from germline, CDR1 is DFQATT and CDR2 is SNEGSKA (reference sequence). The CDR3 length is 16 residues. The DNA for the CDR3 is TGCAGTGCTAGAGTTGCGGGATCCGCGAACACCGGGGAGCTGTTTTTT. It specifies CSARVAGSANTGELFF.

This clonotype is labeled as medium-sized. CDR3 region: CASSQAADSPLHF. The CDR3 bases are TGTGCCAGCAGCCAAGCCGCAGATTCACCCCTCCACTTT. V usage is TRBV3-1 and J usage is TRBJ1-6, with no clear D. Germline lookup yields CDR1 LGHDT and CDR2 YNNKEL (reference sequence). The CDR3 has 13 residues. With 1 base removed from V and 8 bases from J, the gap between germline ends came to 6 bases.

This clonotype counts as medium-sized. The chain carries TRBV7-6 and TRBJ2-3; D not certain. Trimming stripped 7 bases from V and 0 bases from J, with 11 bases between. Germline V gene lookup returns CDR1 SGHVS and CDR2 FNYEAQ. There are 14 residues in the CDR3. The CDR3 is CASTLGPSTDTQYF. In DNA, the CDR3 is TGTGCCAGCACCCTAGGCCCCAGCACAGATACGCAGTATTTT.

This clonotype is deemed medium-sized (0.01 to 0.1%). CDR3 bases: TGTGCCAGCAGCCCCGACAGGTCCGAGAATAATAATTCACCCCTCCACTTT. Translation: CASSPDRSENNNSPLHF. The chain carries TRBV6-5 and TRBJ1-6; possibly TRBD1 for D (6 bases). V was shortened by 6 bases and J by 5 bases, with 20 bases between the two germline ends. This CDR3 contains 17 residues. CDR1 and CDR2 (germline): MNHEY, SVGAGI.

This clonotype is termed medium-sized. J is TRBJ2-3 and V is TRBV7-2; tentatively, D is TRBD1 (6 bases). Germline CDR1 SGHTA, CDR2 FQGNSA. V was pared by 4 bases and J by 2 bases, with 10 bases between. The CDR3 is 14 amino acids. The CDR3 region has the DNA TGTGCCAGCAGCTCCGACAGGTCCACAGATACGCAGTATTTT. Amino acids: CASSSDRSTDTQYF.

This clonotype is categorized as medium-sized. The rearrangement uses TRBV5-1 and TRBJ2-3, with D hard to call. Germline V CDR1 and CDR2: SGHRS, YFSETQ. The CDR3 extends over 15 amino acids. The germline V and J ends were trimmed by 1 base and 0 bases, with 9 bases remaining between them. For the CDR3, the DNA is TGCGCCAGCAGCTTGAAACTGACTAGCACAGATACGCAGTATTTT. As protein: CASSLKLTSTDTQYF.

V is TRBV6-2 or TRBV6-3 and J is TRBJ2-3; TRBD2 agrees at 8 bases. Trimming cost V 6 bases and J 1 base; bases outside gene matches: 3. The germline V gene has CDR1 MNHEY and CDR2 SVGEGT. This CDR3 region has 14 residues. The CDR3 nucleotides are TGTGCCAGCAGAACAGCGGGGGGCACAGATACGCAGTATTTT. Its translation is CASRTAGGTDTQYF.

This rearrangement joins TRBV4-2 to TRBJ2-5; D possibly corresponds to TRBD2 (6 bases). Germline-derived CDR1 and CDR2 are LGHNA and YNFKEQ. The CDR3 contains 13 residues. Trimming took 2 bases from V and 2 from J, leaving 6 bases between them. CDR3 sequence reads: CASSQSGQETQYF. CDR3 in DNA: TGTGCCAGCAGCCAAAGCGGGCAAGAGACCCAGTACTTC.

This clonotype was detected many times. The chain links TRBV7-2 to TRBJ1-5; D gene uncertain. Germline loops: CDR1 SGHTA, CDR2 FQGNSA. The CDR3 loop spans 15 amino acids. Trimming removed 2 bases from V and 1 base from J, with 9 bases in between. The CDR3 DNA follows: TGTGCCAGCAGCTTAACTTACGGAAGCAATCAGCCCCAGCATTTT. It codes for CASSLTYGSNQPQHF.

By share, this clonotype ranks as medium-sized (0.01 to 0.1%). This chain links TRBV4-1 with TRBJ2-1; a possible D gene is TRBD2 (6 bases). This CDR3 contains 15 residues. The ends were cut back, 0 bases at V and 4 bases at J, with 10 bases in the middle. CDR1 is MGHRA and CDR2 is YSYEKL in the germline V gene. CDR3 coding DNA: TGCGCCAGCAGCCAAGAGTTCGGGGGTTACAATGAGCAGTTCTTC. Its protein product is CASSQEFGGYNEQFF.

By sample fraction, this clonotype is medium-sized. This chain uses TRBV7-8 with TRBJ2-5; no firm D call. This CDR3 has 15 amino acids. Germline V lookup: CDR1 SGHVS, CDR2 FQNEAQ. The ends were cut back, 0 bases at V and 2 bases at J, with 10 bases in the middle. CDR3 protein: CASSLAGLEQETQYF. As DNA, the CDR3 is TGTGCCAGCAGCTTAGCAGGCCTCGAACAAGAGACCCAGTACTTC.

This clonotype rates as medium-sized. This sequence joins TRBV10-3 and TRBJ1-5, with a tentative D call TRBD1 (6 bases). The CDR3 covers 13 residues. V gave up 8 bases and J gave up 5 bases, with 13 bases separating them. Germline V gene data show CDR1 as ENHRY and CDR2 as SYGVKD. DNA for the CDR3: TGTGCCATCCGAAGACAGGTCGATCAGCCCCAGCATTTT. Encoded protein: CAIRRQVDQPQHF.

This clonotype came up many times. The chain combines TRBV12-3 or TRBV12-4 with TRBJ2-3; 10 bases match TRBD1. The V and J ends lost 5 bases and 2 bases, in that order; junction bases with no gene match: 4. CDR3 length: 15 amino acids. The CDR3 spells CASSRTGGSTDTQYF. Written as DNA, the CDR3 is TGTGCCAGCAGTCGGACAGGGGGTTCCACAGATACGCAGTATTTT.